This T cell receptor (beta chain) was obtained from a study of blood T cell repertoires in COVID-19. Looking at the study overall: Whether acute or convalescent, the COVID-19 samples came from the United States, Italy and Spain. Sources were T cells, B-cell-depleted T cells, or PBMCs; the material itself was cDNA or gDNA.

Original methodology: Amplifying reference gene primers gave estimates of nucleated cell counts. The method was immunoSEQ multiplex PCR; TCRdb's version includes in-frame clones alone and lacks a portion of them. V, J and clone size are taken as reported in that table, and D and trimming were inferred from the DNA itself. The sample holds hundreds of thousands of clones, approximately 86% seen once. Sequencing input: peripheral blood. The TCR comes from a woman aged 55-70 years who had recovered from COVID-19.

The CDR3 sequence is CASSFSLAGGQETQYF. The CDR3 region has the DNA TGTGCCAGCAGTTTTTCACTAGCGGGCGGGCAAGAGACCCAGTACTTC. The chain links TRBV6-5 to TRBJ2-5; 9 nucleotides align to TRBD2. Germline CDR1 MNHEY, CDR2 SVGAGI. Trimming took 4 bases from V and 2 from J; bases not matched to a gene: 8. This CDR3 has 16 amino acids.